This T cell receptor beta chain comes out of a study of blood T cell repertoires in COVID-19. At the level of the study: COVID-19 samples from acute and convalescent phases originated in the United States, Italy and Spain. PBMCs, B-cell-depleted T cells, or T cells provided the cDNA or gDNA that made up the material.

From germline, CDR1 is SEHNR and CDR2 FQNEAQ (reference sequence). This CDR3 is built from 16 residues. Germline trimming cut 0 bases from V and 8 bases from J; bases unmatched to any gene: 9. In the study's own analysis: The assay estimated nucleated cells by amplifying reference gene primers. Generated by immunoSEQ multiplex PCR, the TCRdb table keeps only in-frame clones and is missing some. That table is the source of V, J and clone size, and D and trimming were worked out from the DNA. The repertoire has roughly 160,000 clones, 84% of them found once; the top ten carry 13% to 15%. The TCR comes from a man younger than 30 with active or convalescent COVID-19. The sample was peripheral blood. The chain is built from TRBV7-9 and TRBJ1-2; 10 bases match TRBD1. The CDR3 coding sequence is TGTGCCAGCAGCTTAGCGCTGACAGGGGGCGCGGGAGGCTACACCTTC. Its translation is CASSLALTGGAGGYTF.